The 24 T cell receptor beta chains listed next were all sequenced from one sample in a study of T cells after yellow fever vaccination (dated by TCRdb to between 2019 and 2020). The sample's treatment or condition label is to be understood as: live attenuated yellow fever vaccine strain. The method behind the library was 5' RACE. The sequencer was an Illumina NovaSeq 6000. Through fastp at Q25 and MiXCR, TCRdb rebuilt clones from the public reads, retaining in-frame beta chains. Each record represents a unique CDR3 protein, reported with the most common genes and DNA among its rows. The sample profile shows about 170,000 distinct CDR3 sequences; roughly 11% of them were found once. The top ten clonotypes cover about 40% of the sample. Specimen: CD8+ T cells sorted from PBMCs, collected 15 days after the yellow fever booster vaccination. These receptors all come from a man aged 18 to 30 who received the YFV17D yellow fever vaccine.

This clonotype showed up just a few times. The CDR3 region is CASSPATGGTEAFF. DNA of the CDR3: TGTGCCAGCAGCCCAGCGACAGGGGGCACTGAAGCTTTCTTT. The chain carries TRBV4-2 and TRBJ1-1, with TRBD1 identical over 9 bases. This CDR3 is 14 amino acids long. Trimming cost V 4 bases and J 4 bases; bases outside gene matches: 4. Germline CDR1 and CDR2: LGHNA and YNFKEQ.

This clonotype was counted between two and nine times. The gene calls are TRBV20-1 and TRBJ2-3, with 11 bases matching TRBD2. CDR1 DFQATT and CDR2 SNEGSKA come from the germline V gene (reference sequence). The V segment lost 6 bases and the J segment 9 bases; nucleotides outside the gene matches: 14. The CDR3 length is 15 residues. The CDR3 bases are TGCAGTGCGCCCCTCCTAGCGGGAGGTTATCGCACGCAGTATTTT. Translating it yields CSAPLLAGGYRTQYF.

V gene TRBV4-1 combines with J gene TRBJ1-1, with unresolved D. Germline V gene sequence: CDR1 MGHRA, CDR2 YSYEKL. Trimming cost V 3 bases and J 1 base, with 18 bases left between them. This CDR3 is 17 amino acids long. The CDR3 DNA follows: TGCGCCAGCAGCCACCTGCGGTACGGCAACAAGAACACTGAAGCTTTCTTT. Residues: CASSHLRYGNKNTEAFF.

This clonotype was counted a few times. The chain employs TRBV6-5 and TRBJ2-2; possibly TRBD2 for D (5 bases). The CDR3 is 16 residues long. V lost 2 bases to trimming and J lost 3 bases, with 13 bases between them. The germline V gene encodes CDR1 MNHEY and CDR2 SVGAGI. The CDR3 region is CASSYASSGYTGELFF. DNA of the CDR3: TGTGCCAGCAGTTACGCCAGCTCGGGATACACCGGGGAGCTGTTTTTT.

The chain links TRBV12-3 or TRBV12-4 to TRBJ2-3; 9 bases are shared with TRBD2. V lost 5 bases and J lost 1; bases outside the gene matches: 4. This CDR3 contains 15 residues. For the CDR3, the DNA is TGTGCCAGCAGTGGCGGGGGGGCAGGCACAGATACGCAGTATTTT. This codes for CASSGGGAGTDTQYF.

The CDR3 here is CSASTSYNEQFF. The CDR3 DNA reads TGCAGTGCTAGTACGTCCTACAATGAGCAGTTCTTC. This chain uses TRBV20-1 with TRBJ2-1; D is unresolved. In germline, CDR1 is DFQATT, CDR2 SNEGSKA (reference sequence). CDR3 size: 12 residues. The ends were cut back, 3 bases at V and 1 base at J, with 4 bases in the middle.

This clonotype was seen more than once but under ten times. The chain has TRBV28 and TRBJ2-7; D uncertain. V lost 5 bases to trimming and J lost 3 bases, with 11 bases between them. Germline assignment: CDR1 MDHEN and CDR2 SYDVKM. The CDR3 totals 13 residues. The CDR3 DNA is TGTGCCAGCAGTCCTCCGCGGATCTACGAGCAGTACGTC. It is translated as CASSPPRIYEQYV.

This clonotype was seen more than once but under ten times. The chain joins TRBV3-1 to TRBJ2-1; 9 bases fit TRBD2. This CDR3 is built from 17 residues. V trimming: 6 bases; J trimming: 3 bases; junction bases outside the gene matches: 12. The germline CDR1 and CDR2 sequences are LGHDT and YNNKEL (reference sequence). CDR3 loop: CASSSGTSTTRYNEQFF. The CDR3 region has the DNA TGTGCCAGCAGTTCCGGGACTAGCACAACTCGCTACAATGAGCAGTTCTTC.

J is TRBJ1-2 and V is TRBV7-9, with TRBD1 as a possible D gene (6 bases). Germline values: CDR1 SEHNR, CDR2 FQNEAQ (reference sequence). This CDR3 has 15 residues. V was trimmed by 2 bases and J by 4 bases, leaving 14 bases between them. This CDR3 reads CASSLIQGYAYGYTF. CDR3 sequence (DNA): TGTGCCAGCAGCTTAATCCAGGGGTACGCCTATGGCTACACCTTC.

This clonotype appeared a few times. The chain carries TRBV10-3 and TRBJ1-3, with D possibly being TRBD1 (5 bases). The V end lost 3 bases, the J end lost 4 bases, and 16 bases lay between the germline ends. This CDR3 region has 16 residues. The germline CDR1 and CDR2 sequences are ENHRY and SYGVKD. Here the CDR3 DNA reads TGTGCCATCAGTGACGGTGAAGGGGCTTCAGGAAACACCATATATTTT. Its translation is CAISDGEGASGNTIYF.

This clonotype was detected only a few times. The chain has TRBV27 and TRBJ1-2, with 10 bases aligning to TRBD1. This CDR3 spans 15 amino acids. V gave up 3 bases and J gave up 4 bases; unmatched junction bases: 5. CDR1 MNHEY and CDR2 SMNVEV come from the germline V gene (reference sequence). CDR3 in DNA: TGTGCCAGCAGTTTTCGGGGACAGGGGACCTATGGCTACACCTTC. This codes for CASSFRGQGTYGYTF.

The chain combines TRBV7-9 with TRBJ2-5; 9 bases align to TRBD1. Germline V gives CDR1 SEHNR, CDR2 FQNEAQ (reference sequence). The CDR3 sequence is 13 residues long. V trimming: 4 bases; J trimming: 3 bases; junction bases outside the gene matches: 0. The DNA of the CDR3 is TGTGCCAGCAGCTGGGACAGGGAAGAGACCCAGTACTTC. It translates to CASSWDREETQYF.

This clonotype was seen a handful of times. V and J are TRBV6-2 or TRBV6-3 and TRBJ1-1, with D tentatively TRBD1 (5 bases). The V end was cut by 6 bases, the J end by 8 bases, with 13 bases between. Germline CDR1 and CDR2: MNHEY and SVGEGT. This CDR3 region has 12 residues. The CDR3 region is CASSRTPREAFF. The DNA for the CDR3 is TGTGCCAGCAGCCGGACACCACGGGAAGCTTTCTTT.

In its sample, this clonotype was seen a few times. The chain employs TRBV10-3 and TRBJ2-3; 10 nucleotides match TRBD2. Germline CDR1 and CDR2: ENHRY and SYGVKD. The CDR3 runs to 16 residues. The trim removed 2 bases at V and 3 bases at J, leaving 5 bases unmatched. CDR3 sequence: CAISENSGGATDTQYF. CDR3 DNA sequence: TGTGCCATCAGTGAGAACAGCGGGGGGGCAACAGATACGCAGTATTTT.

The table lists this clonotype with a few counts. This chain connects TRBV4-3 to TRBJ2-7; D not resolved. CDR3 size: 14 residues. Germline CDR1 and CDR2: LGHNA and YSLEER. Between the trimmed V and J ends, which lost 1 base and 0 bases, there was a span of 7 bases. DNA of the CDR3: TGCGCCAGCAGCCAAGTGGGAAGCTCCTACGAGCAGTACTTC. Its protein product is CASSQVGSSYEQYF.

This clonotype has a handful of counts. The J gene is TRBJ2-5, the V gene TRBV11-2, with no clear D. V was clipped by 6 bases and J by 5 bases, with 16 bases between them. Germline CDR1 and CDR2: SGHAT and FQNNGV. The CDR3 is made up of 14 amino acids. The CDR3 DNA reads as TGTGCCAGCAGTTCTCCCCCCCGGCTGGAGACCCAGTACTTC. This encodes CASSSPPRLETQYF.

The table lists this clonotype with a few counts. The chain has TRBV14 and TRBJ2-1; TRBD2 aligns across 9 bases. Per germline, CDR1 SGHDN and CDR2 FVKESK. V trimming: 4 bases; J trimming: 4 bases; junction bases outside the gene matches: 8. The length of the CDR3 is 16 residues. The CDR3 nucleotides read TGTGCCAGCAGCCTCTTCAGCGGGGGGCATTACAATGAGCAGTTCTTC. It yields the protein CASSLFSGGHYNEQFF.

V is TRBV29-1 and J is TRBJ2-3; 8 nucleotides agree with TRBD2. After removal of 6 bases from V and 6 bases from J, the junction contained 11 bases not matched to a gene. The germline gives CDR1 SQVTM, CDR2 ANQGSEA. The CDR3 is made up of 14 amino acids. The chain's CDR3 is CSVWTSWDPDTQYF. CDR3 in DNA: TGCAGCGTCTGGACTAGCTGGGACCCCGATACGCAGTATTTT.

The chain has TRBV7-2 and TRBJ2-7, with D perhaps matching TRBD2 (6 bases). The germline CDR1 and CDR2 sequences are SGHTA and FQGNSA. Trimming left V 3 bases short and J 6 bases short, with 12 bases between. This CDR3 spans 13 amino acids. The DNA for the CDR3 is TGTGCCAGCAGCTTGGAGGGTCCGCGCGAGCAGTACTTC. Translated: CASSLEGPREQYF.

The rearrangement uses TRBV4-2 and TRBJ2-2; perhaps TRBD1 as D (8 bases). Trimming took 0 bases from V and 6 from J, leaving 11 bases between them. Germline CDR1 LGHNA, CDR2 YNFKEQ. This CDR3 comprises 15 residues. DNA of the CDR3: TGTGCCAGCAGCCAAGAAACAGGGGGGGCCGGGGAGCTGTTTTTT. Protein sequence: CASSQETGGAGELFF.

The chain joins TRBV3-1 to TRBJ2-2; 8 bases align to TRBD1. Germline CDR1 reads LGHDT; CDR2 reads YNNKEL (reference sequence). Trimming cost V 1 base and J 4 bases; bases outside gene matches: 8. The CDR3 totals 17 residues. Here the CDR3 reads CASSQAIWTGLTGELFF. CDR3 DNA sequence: TGTGCCAGCAGCCAAGCAATCTGGACAGGGCTCACCGGGGAGCTGTTTTTT.

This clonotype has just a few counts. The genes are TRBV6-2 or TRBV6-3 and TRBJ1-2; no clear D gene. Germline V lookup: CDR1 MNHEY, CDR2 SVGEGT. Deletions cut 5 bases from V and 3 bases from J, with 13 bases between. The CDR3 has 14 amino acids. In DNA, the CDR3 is TGTGCCAGCAGTCACGGCGAGGCTGACTATGGCTACACCTTC. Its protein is CASSHGEADYGYTF.

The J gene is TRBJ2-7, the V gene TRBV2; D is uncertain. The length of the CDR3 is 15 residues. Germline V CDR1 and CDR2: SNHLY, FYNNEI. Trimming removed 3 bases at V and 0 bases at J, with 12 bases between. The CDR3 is CASSDPGLSSYEQYV. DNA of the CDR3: TGTGCCAGCAGTGATCCGGGTTTGAGCTCCTACGAGCAGTACGTC.

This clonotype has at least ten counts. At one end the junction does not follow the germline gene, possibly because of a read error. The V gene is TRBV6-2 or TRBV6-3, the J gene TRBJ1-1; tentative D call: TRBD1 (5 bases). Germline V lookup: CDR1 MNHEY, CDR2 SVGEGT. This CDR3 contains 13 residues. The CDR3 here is CASSYGQNTEAFF. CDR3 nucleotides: TGCGCCAGCAGCTACGGACAGAACACTGAAGCTTTCTTT.